The clone carrying this T cell receptor beta chain appeared many times. Its antigen is currently unknown. RNA transcripts provided the source from which TCR beta CDR3 regions were amplified. The HTBI primer set served for first-round RT-PCR of the TCR CDR3. MiXCR, run by TCRdb on the multiplex PCR reads, gives a single entry per CDR3 protein. The sample records a few hundred thousand distinct CDR3 sequences, around 14% being singletons. This entry belongs to a study of T cells in Graves' hyperthyroidism and ophthalmopathy. Background on the study: Peripheral blood was drawn at first diagnosis, prior to all treatment.

Study results and caveats: Ophthalmopathy prediction by the model preceded onset by a median roughly 6 months.

From germline, CDR1 is KGHDR and CDR2 SFDVKD. Between the trimmed V and J ends, which lost 3 bases and 3 bases, there was a span of 5 bases. The CDR3 covers 12 residues. This TCR was recovered from a woman under 30 with Graves' hyperthyroidism. The chain is built from TRBV24-1 and TRBJ2-7; D remains unclear. The specimen sequenced was blood. The CDR3 DNA is TGTGCCACCAGTGATAATGACTACGAGCAGTACTTC. Translated, it gives CATSDNDYEQYF.